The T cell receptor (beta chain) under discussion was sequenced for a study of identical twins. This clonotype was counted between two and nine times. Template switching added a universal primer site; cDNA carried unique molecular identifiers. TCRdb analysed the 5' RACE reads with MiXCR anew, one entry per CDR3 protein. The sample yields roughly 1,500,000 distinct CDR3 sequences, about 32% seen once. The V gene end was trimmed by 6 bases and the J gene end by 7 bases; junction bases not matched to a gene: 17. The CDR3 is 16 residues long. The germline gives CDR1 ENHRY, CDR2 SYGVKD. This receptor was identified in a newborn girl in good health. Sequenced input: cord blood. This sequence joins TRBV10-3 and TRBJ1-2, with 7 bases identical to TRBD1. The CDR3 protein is CAIRLPDRAQGGGYTF. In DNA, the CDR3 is TGTGCCATCAGGTTGCCCGACAGGGCCCAGGGAGGTGGCTACACCTTC.